This TCR beta chain was observed in a study of blood T cell repertoires in COVID-19. For the study at large: COVID-19 samples from acute and convalescent phases originated in the United States, Italy and Spain. Sources were T cells, B-cell-depleted T cells, or PBMCs; the material itself was cDNA or gDNA.

In the authors' methods: Reference gene primer amplification gave estimated nucleated cell counts. The repertoire was sequenced with immunoSEQ multiplex PCR; TCRdb's copy has only in-frame clones and lacks some. V, J and clone size are taken as reported in that table, and D and trimming were inferred from the DNA itself. The profile shows 19,000 or so clones, roughly 85% of them singletons. The CDR3 covers 14 residues. Germline values: CDR1 MNHEY, CDR2 SVGAGI. V lost 2 bases to trimming and J lost 7 bases; unmatched junction nucleotides: 3. Points on this clone: Within the sample, other DNA sequences also encode this same CDR3.

The sequence was obtained from a man aged 80 or over with acute or convalescent COVID-19. Sequencing was carried out using peripheral blood. V usage is TRBV6-5 and J usage is TRBJ1-2; 11 bases line up with TRBD1. The CDR3 DNA is TGTGCCAGCAGTTACACCGGACAGGGGGCTGGCTACACCTTC. Protein product: CASSYTGQGAGYTF.